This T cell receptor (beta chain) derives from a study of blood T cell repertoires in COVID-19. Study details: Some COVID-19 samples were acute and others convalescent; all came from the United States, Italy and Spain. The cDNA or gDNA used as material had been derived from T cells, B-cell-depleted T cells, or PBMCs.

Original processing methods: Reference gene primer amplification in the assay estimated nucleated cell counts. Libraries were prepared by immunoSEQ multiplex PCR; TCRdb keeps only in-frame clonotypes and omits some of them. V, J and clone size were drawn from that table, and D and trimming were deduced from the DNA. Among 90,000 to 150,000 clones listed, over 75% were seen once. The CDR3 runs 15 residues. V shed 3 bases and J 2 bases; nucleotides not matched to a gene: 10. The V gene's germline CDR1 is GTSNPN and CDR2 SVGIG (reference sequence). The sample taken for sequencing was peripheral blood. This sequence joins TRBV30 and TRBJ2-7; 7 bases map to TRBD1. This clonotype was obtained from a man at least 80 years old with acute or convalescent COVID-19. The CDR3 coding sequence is TGTGCCTGGAGCGGACGTGCGGACAGGACCTACGAGCAGTACTTC. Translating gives CAWSGRADRTYEQYF. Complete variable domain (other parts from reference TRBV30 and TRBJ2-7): SQTIHQWPATLVQPVGSPLSLECTVEGTSNPNLYWYRQAAGRGLQLLFYSVGIGQISSEVPQNLSASRPQDRQFILSSKKLLLSDSGFYLCAWSGRADRTYEQYFGPGTRLTVT.